The 27 T cell receptor beta chains below all came from one sample that was sequenced in a study of blood T cell repertoires in COVID-19. Sequenced by immunoSEQ multiplex PCR; TCRdb stores in-frame clones only, minus some. The sample records fewer than 250,000 clones, 70% to 90% being singletons. Material: peripheral blood. The receptor source for this set is a woman between 45 and 60 years old with active or convalescent COVID-19.

The V and J genes are TRBV3-1 (or the pseudogene TRBV3-2) and TRBJ2-5; D perhaps matches TRBD1 (5 bases). Trimming left V 1 base short and J 10 bases short, with 7 bases between. The CDR3 runs to 11 residues. Germline V gives CDR1 LGHDT, CDR2 YNNKEL (reference sequence). This CDR3 is CASSQGGGQYF. In DNA, the CDR3 is TGTGCCAGCAGCCAAGGGGGCGGCCAGTACTTC.

There are a few counts of this clone. The chain joins TRBV19 to TRBJ1-1, with 8 bases identical to TRBD1. CDR1 is LNHDA and CDR2 is SQIVND in the germline V gene (reference sequence). Unmatched junction bases numbered 14, after V lost 6 bases and J lost 8 bases. CDR3 length: 15 residues. CDR3: CASRASGTGTIEAFF. The CDR3 bases are TGTGCCAGTAGAGCATCCGGGACAGGCACCATCGAAGCTTTCTTT.

V is TRBV5-1 and J is TRBJ2-3; no firm D call. V lost 0 bases to trimming and J lost 5 bases, with 4 bases between them. CDR3 length equals 12 residues. Germline assignment: CDR1 SGHRS and CDR2 YFSETQ. CDR3 sequence (DNA): TGCGCCAGCAGCTTGGTCAAAGATACGCAGTATTTT. Translation gives CASSLVKDTQYF.

This sequence joins TRBV5-6 and TRBJ1-1; TRBD1 matches 7 bases. Per germline, CDR1 SGHDT and CDR2 YYEEEE. This CDR3 has 14 amino acids. Trimming cost V 6 bases and J 1 base; bases outside gene matches: 6. As DNA, the CDR3 is TGTGCCAGCACCCCGGGACAGACGAACACTGAAGCTTTCTTT. Translation: CASTPGQTNTEAFF.

The V and J genes are TRBV7-2 and TRBJ2-1; no clear D gene. The CDR3 is 14 amino acids. Trimming shortened V by 1 base and J by 4 bases, and 8 bases separated the two germline ends. Germline assignment: CDR1 SGHTA and CDR2 FQGNSA. Here the CDR3 DNA reads TGTGCCAGCAGCTTAGTTCCGGGTTACAATGAGCAGTTCTTC. Its translation: CASSLVPGYNEQFF.

The J gene is TRBJ2-7, the V gene TRBV11-2; 8 nucleotides agree with TRBD1. Germline V gives CDR1 SGHAT, CDR2 FQNNGV. The length of the CDR3 is 13 residues. V gave up 10 bases and J gave up 5 bases; unmatched junction bases: 10. DNA for the CDR3: TGTGCCACGCGGTCGACAGGGGTACACGAGCAGTACTTC. It yields the protein CATRSTGVHEQYF.

In this sample, this clone turned up many times. The gene calls are TRBV7-9 and TRBJ2-1, with unresolved D. The germline V and J ends were trimmed by 5 bases and 15 bases, with 14 bases remaining between them. Germline CDR1 is SEHNR and CDR2 is FQNEAQ (reference sequence). The CDR3 totals 11 residues. CDR3 amino acids: CASSHAVFWFF. The CDR3 DNA reads TGTGCCAGCAGCCACGCGGTCTTTTGGTTCTTC.

The chain employs TRBV29-1 and TRBJ2-1, with D hard to call. V gave up 8 bases and J gave up 4 bases, with 18 bases separating them. The germline CDR1 and CDR2 sequences are SQVTM and ANQGSEA. CDR3 length equals 14 residues. The CDR3 region is CSISAALGYNEQFF. The CDR3 coding sequence is TGCAGCATTTCGGCCGCGCTCGGGTACAATGAGCAGTTCTTC.

The chain couples TRBV6-5 to TRBJ1-3, with a possible D match to TRBD1 (5 bases). Germline CDR1 is MNHEY and CDR2 is SVGAGI. The V end lost 5 bases, the J end lost 7 bases, and 12 bases lay between the germline ends. The CDR3 has 13 residues. Here the CDR3 DNA reads TGTGCCAGCAGTCCCTTGGGGCGGAACACCATATATTTT. Its translation: CASSPLGRNTIYF.

The genes are TRBV10-3 and TRBJ2-3, with D hard to call. This CDR3 spans 14 amino acids. With 0 bases removed from V and 3 bases from J, the gap between germline ends came to 7 bases. CDR1 is ENHRY, CDR2 SYGVKD, per germline. The CDR3: CAISESIRTDTQYF. For the CDR3, the DNA is TGTGCCATCAGTGAGTCGATCAGAACAGATACGCAGTATTTT.

The chain employs TRBV11-2 and TRBJ2-1; 7 bases are a match to TRBD1. Trimming removed 3 bases from V and 8 bases from J; junction bases left unmatched: 7. Germline CDR1 SGHAT, CDR2 FQNNGV. The CDR3 covers 14 residues. In nucleotides, the CDR3 is TGTGCCAGCAGCTTTATACGACAGGGACATGAGCAGTTCTTC. The encoded protein is CASSFIRQGHEQFF.

This chain connects TRBV21-1 to TRBJ1-3; TRBD1 is the table's D call and was not checked against the DNA. TRBV21-1 is marked as a pseudogene. CDR3 length: 16 residues. CDR3 sequence (DNA): TGTGCCAGCAGCTCCGCGGGACAGGGTACTGGAAACACCATATATTTT. The encoded protein is CASSSAGQGTGNTIYF.

The rearrangement uses TRBV7-3 and TRBJ1-2; 10 bases align to TRBD1. Germline V gene sequence: CDR1 SGHTA, CDR2 FQGTGA. The CDR3 runs to 19 residues. Losses at the gene ends were 0 bases for V and 0 bases for J; bases not matched to a gene: 10. The CDR3 is CASSLTVPDRGSSNYGYTF. The CDR3 DNA reads TGTGCCAGCAGCTTAACCGTACCGGACAGGGGGAGTTCTAACTATGGCTACACCTTC.

The table lists this clone with a few counts. The chain joins TRBV11-2 to TRBJ2-3; perhaps TRBD2 as D (5 bases). The V gene lost 4 bases and the J gene lost 6 bases, with 17 bases spanning the gap. Germline V gene data show CDR1 as SGHAT and CDR2 as FQNNGV. The CDR3 contains 15 residues. Written as DNA, the CDR3 is TGTGCCAGCAGCTCCGGGGTAATATTAAAGGATACGCAGTATTTT. Amino acids: CASSSGVILKDTQYF.

The chain links TRBV28 to TRBJ2-1; possible D gene TRBD2, 5 bases. V gave up 6 bases and J gave up 4 bases, with 13 bases separating them. This CDR3 region has 14 residues. CDR1 MDHEN and CDR2 SYDVKM come from the germline V gene. The CDR3 DNA follows: TGTGCCAGCAGCCTGAGGGCTTTTTACAATGAGCAGTTCTTC. Its protein is CASSLRAFYNEQFF.

The rearrangement joins TRBV28 to TRBJ2-5, with D uncertain. Germline CDR1 and CDR2: MDHEN and SYDVKM. The CDR3 contains 14 residues. The germline V and J ends were trimmed by 2 bases and 4 bases, with 11 bases remaining between them. CDR3 in amino acids: CASSLLSRRETQYF. As DNA, the CDR3 is TGTGCCAGCAGTTTACTATCTCGGAGAGAGACCCAGTACTTC.

This chain joins TRBV2 and TRBJ1-2; D gene unclear. Germline loops: CDR1 SNHLY, CDR2 FYNNEI. V lost 7 bases and J 6 bases, leaving 12 bases between the germline ends. This CDR3 comprises 12 residues. The chain's CDR3 is CASTPRRDGYTF. The CDR3 DNA reads as TGTGCCAGCACCCCGAGGAGGGATGGCTACACCTTC. Combining the CDR3 with reference TRBV2 and TRBJ1-2 gives the whole variable domain EPEVTQTPSHQVTQMGQEVILRCVPISNHLYFYWYRQILGQKVEFLVSFYNNEISEKSEIFDDQFSVERPDGSNFTLKIRSTKLEDSAMYFCASTPRRDGYTFGSGTRLTVV.

This clone appeared a single time. CDR3: CASSMGPRAFF. The CDR3, as DNA: TGTGCCAGTAGTATGGGCCCGCGAGCTTTCTTT. This chain uses TRBV19 with TRBJ1-1; the D is unclear. Germline V gene lookup returns CDR1 LNHDA and CDR2 SQIVND (reference sequence). The CDR3 is 11 amino acids. Trimming removed 3 bases from V and 10 bases from J, with 9 bases in between.

The V call is TRBV30, the J call TRBJ1-2, with no clear D. CDR3 length: 12 residues. Germline CDR1 is GTSNPN and CDR2 is SVGIG (reference sequence). The V end lost 1 base, the J end lost 3 bases, and 6 bases lay between the germline ends. The CDR3 nucleotides read TGTGCCTGGAGTGCTGTCTACTATGGCTACACCTTC. It encodes CAWSAVYYGYTF.

The V gene is TRBV5-1, the J gene TRBJ1-2, with D perhaps TRBD1 (6 bases). There are 14 residues in the CDR3. The germline CDR1 and CDR2 sequences are SGHRS and YFSETQ. V was cut by 4 bases and J by 5 bases, with 15 bases left in between. As DNA, the CDR3 is TGCGCCAGCAGCAAGGACAGTGCCCTTTATGGCTACACCTTC. Translated: CASSKDSALYGYTF.

The chain uses TRBV5-1 and TRBJ2-7; TRBD2 agrees at 11 bases. V lost 7 bases, J lost 0 bases, and 6 bases stayed unmatched. CDR1 is SGHRS, CDR2 YFSETQ, per germline. This CDR3 has 15 amino acids. Written as DNA, the CDR3 is TGCGCCAGCCAAGGACTAGCGGGTAGCTCCTACGAGCAGTACTTC. Translating it yields CASQGLAGSSYEQYF.

The chain is built from TRBV12-3 or TRBV12-4 and TRBJ1-2; 8 bases map to TRBD1. The CDR3 extends over 13 amino acids. V shed 2 bases, J shed 8 bases, and the junction held 4 bases outside the gene matches. CDR3 bases: TGTGCCAGCAGTTTATCAGGGGGCAGGGGCTACACCTTC. Amino acids: CASSLSGGRGYTF.

V is TRBV5-1 and J is TRBJ1-2, with TRBD1 identical over 7 bases. The CDR3 consists of 12 residues. V was pared by 2 bases and J by 8 bases, with 3 bases of the junction left unmatched. Looked up from germline, CDR1 is SGHRS and CDR2 is YFSETQ. The CDR3 nucleotides read TGCGCCAGCAGCTTTACAGGGGAAGGCTACACCTTC. Its protein is CASSFTGEGYTF.

The CDR3 DNA reads TGTGCCAGCAACCCCCCCGGGGGTGGCACCGGGGAGCTGTTTTTT. Protein: CASNPPGGGTGELFF. The genes are TRBV4-2 and TRBJ2-2; possible D gene TRBD2, 6 bases. Germline values: CDR1 LGHNA, CDR2 YNFKEQ. Trimming removed 7 bases from V and 4 bases from J, with 16 bases in between. The CDR3 is 15 amino acids.

The chain employs TRBV7-9 and TRBJ1-1; no reliable D call. Trimming left V 5 bases short and J 5 bases short, with 15 bases between. CDR3 length: 14 amino acids. Germline V CDR1 and CDR2: SEHNR, FQNEAQ (reference sequence). The chain's CDR3 is CASSPRDGVTEAFF. The CDR3 DNA reads TGTGCCAGCAGCCCCCGTGACGGAGTGACTGAAGCTTTCTTT.

This rearrangement joins TRBV30 to TRBJ2-2; 8 bases are a match to TRBD2. CDR3 length equals 14 residues. The ends lost 2 bases at V and 5 bases at J; junction bases unmatched: 4. CDR1 and CDR2 (germline): GTSNPN, SVGIG (reference sequence). The CDR3 DNA reads as TGTGCCTGGAGTCGGGGGGGAACGACCGGGGAGCTGTTTTTT. It yields the protein CAWSRGGTTGELFF.

The chain carries TRBV5-6 and TRBJ2-2; 8 nucleotides match TRBD2. V shed 2 bases and J 4 bases; nucleotides not matched to a gene: 7. Germline V CDR1 and CDR2: SGHDT, YYEEEE. The CDR3 sequence is 16 residues long. The CDR3: CASSFLRGAGTGELFF. Here the CDR3 DNA reads TGTGCCAGCAGCTTTCTGCGGGGGGCGGGCACCGGGGAGCTGTTTTTT. Variable domain in full (rest from reference TRBV5-6 and TRBJ2-2): DAGVTQSPTHLIKTRGQQVTLRCSPKSGHDTVSWYQQALGQGPQFIFQYYEEEERQRGNFPDRFSGHQFPNYSSELNVNALLLGDSALYLCASSFLRGAGTGELFFGEGSRLTVL.